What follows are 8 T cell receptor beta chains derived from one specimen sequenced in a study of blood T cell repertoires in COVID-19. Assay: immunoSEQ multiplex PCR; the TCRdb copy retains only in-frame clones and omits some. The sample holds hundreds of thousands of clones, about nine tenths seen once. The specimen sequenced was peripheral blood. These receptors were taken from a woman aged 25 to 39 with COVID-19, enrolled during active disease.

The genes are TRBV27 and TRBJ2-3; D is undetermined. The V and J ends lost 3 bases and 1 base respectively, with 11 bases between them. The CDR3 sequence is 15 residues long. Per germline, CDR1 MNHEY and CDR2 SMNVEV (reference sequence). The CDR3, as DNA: TGTGCCAGCAGTTTCCGGTCCCTGGGCACAGATACGCAGTATTTT. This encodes CASSFRSLGTDTQYF.

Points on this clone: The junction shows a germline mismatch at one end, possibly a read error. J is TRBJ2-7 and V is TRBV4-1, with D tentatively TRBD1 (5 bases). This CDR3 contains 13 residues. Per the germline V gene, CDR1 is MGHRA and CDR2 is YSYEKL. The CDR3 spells CASSQDPRSPRDF. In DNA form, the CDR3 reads TGCGCCAGCAGCCAAGATCCCCGGAGCCCCAGGGACTTC.

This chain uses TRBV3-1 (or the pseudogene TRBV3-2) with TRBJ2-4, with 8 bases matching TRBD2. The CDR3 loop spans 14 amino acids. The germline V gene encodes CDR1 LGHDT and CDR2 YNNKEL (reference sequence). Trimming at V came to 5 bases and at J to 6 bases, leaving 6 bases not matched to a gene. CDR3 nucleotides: TGTGCCAGCAGCATCCGGGGGGGGACAAACATTCAGTACTTC. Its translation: CASSIRGGTNIQYF.

Written as DNA, the CDR3 is TGTGCCAGCAGTTGGAGGCAGCCCCAGCATTTT. Protein: CASSWRQPQHF. The V call is TRBV28, the J call TRBJ1-5; D remains unclear. This CDR3 has 11 residues. V dropped 4 bases and J dropped 7 bases, with 5 bases sitting between them. Per germline, CDR1 MDHEN and CDR2 SYDVKM.

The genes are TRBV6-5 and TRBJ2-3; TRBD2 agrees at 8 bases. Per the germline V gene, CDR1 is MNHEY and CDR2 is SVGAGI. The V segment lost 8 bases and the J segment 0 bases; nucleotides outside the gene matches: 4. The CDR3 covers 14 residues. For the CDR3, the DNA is TGTGCCAGCTATAGCGGGACTAGCACAGATACGCAGTATTTT. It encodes CASYSGTSTDTQYF.

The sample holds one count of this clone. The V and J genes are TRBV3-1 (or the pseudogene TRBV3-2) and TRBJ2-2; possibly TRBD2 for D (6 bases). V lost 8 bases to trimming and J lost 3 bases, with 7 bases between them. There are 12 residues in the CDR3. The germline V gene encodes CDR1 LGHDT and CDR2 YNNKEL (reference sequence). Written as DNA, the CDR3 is TGTGCCAGCGGAGGGGACACCGGGGAGCTGTTTTTT. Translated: CASGGDTGELFF.

CDR3 in DNA: TGTGCCAGCAGTTACTCGTGGACGGGGACCGGGGAGCTGTTTTTT. Amino acids: CASSYSWTGTGELFF. The rearrangement links TRBV6-5 to TRBJ2-2; the D gene is possibly TRBD2 (5 bases). This CDR3 contains 15 residues. The V end was cut by 0 bases, the J end by 5 bases, with 10 bases between. From germline, CDR1 is MNHEY and CDR2 SVGAGI.

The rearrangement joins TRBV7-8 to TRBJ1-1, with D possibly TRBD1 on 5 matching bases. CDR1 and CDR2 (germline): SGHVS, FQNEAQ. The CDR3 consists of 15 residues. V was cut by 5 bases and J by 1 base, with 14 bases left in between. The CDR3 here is CASSQRTNRNTEAFF. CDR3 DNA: TGTGCCAGCAGCCAGAGGACAAATAGGAACACTGAAGCTTTCTTT.